Listed below are T cell receptor beta chains from one sample, sequenced in a study of regulatory T cells in long-lasting Graves disease. One entry per CDR3 protein results from TCRdb running MiXCR on the multiplex PCR reads. Here the sample spans some 490,000 distinct CDR3 sequences, more than 10% being singletons. These same records also appear under a second study, on T cells in Graves' hyperthyroidism and ophthalmopathy.

The sequenced sample was peripheral blood mononuclear cells (PBMCs), obtained at new diagnosis, from a patient treated with antithyroid drugs. The receptors here all came from a woman aged 30 to 39 with Graves disease. The CDR3 runs from the conserved cysteine through the conserved F or W. The order of the fields is V gene, D gene, J gene, clone size, CDR3 length, CDR3 DNA, CDR3 protein. D genes are given only for firm matches. Clone size appears in some rows only: once, few, many, or a class for an expanded clone.

V: TRBV28
D: TRBD1
J: TRBJ1-3
size: many
length: 18
DNA: TGTGCCAGCAGTCCAACTACCGGGACAGGGAAGTTCAAAAACACCATATATTTT
CDR3: CASSPTTGTGKFKNTIYF

V: TRBV19
D: -
J: TRBJ1-4
size: few
length: 14
DNA: TGTGCCAGTAGTGGGCAGGGGAGGCATGAAAAACTGTTTTTT
CDR3: CASSGQGRHEKLFF

V: TRBV9
D: -
J: TRBJ1-3
size: many
length: 16
DNA: TGTGCCAGCAGCGTAGGGGGGGAATCCGCTGGAAACACCATATATTTT
CDR3: CASSVGGESAGNTIYF

V: TRBV6-5
D: TRBD2
J: TRBJ2-3
size: many
length: 13
DNA: TGTGCCAGCAGTTACGACCTAGCGGGAGAGGATCATTTT
CDR3: CASSYDLAGEDHF

V: TRBV2
D: -
J: TRBJ2-1
size: -
length: 14
DNA: TGTGCCAGCAGCTTAGCGTACGCCGACAATGAGCAGTTCTTC
CDR3: CASSLAYADNEQFF

V: TRBV30
D: -
J: TRBJ1-5
size: many
length: 13
DNA: TGTGCCTGGTCCAAGGGATACAATCAGCCCCAGCATTTT
CDR3: CAWSKGYNQPQHF

V: TRBV6-5
D: TRBD1
J: TRBJ1-4
size: many
length: 14
DNA: TGTGCCAGCAGTTTCGGGACAGGGGACGAAAAACTGTTTTTT
CDR3: CASSFGTGDEKLFF

V: TRBV3-1
D: -
J: TRBJ1-4
size: many
length: 16
DNA: TGTGCCAGCAGCCAATTTACCGGGACGAGTAATGAAAAACTGTTTTTT
CDR3: CASSQFTGTSNEKLFF

V: TRBV18
D: TRBD1
J: TRBJ1-5
size: many
length: 15
DNA: TGTGCCAGCACCCCAACGCCGACAGGGGAACAGCCCCAGCATTTT
CDR3: CASTPTPTGEQPQHF

V: TRBV6-1
D: -
J: TRBJ1-5
size: -
length: 15
DNA: TGTGCCAGCAGTGGAGACCAGGGTAGAAATCAGCCCCAGCATTTT
CDR3: CASSGDQGRNQPQHF

V: TRBV11-3
D: TRBD1
J: TRBJ2-5
size: many
length: 15
DNA: TGTGCCAGCAGCTCCCGGGACAGGGCCCTCGGAACCCAGTACTTC
CDR3: CASSSRDRALGTQYF

V: TRBV7-8
D: -
J: TRBJ2-1
size: -
length: 16
DNA: TGTGCCAGCAGCTCCGGGACATGGAGCTCCTACAATGAGCAGTTCTTC
CDR3: CASSSGTWSSYNEQFF

V: TRBV5-4
D: TRBD2
J: TRBJ2-1
size: many
length: 18
DNA: TGTGCCAGCAGCTTGACGAGGCGGGGAGGGAGATGGAGGCATGAGCAGTTCTTC
CDR3: CASSLTRRGGRWRHEQFF

V: TRBV20-1
D: -
J: TRBJ1-2
size: -
length: 11
DNA: TGCAGGCCCATGGCTAACTATGGCTACACCTTC
CDR3: CRPMANYGYTF

V: TRBV12-3/TRBV12-4
D: -
J: TRBJ1-1
size: many
length: 14
DNA: TGTGCCAGCAGGGAGGGGAGCGGGAACACTGAAGCTTTCTTT
CDR3: CASREGSGNTEAFF

V: TRBV5-1
D: -
J: TRBJ2-7
size: many
length: 14
DNA: TGCGCCAGCAGCTTGCAGGTTAAGACCCACGAGCAGTACTTC
CDR3: CASSLQVKTHEQYF

V: TRBV12-3/TRBV12-4
D: -
J: TRBJ1-2
size: -
length: 12
DNA: TGTGCCAGCAGGGCGGACAACTATGGCTACACCTTC
CDR3: CASRADNYGYTF

V: TRBV12-3/TRBV12-4
D: -
J: TRBJ2-5
size: many
length: 13
DNA: TGTGCCAGCAGACAGACTAGTGCGGAGACCCAGTACTTC
CDR3: CASRQTSAETQYF

V: TRBV20-1
D: -
J: TRBJ1-2
size: -
length: 11
DNA: TGCAGTGCTAGAGTCAGAGGAGGCTACACCTTC
CDR3: CSARVRGGYTF

V: TRBV24-1
D: -
J: TRBJ2-2
size: many
length: 15
DNA: TGTGCCACCAGTGATTTGCGACGTGAGAACGGGGAGCTGTTTTTT
CDR3: CATSDLRRENGELFF

V: TRBV5-6
D: -
J: TRBJ2-5
size: few
length: 14
DNA: TGTGCCAGCAGCTTGCTTTACAGACAAGAGACCCAGTACTTC
CDR3: CASSLLYRQETQYF

V: TRBV28
D: -
J: TRBJ2-6
size: few
length: 15
DNA: TGTGCCAGCAGTGCTGGTGGTTCTGGGGCCAACGTCCTGACTTTC
CDR3: CASSAGGSGANVLTF

V: TRBV7-6
D: -
J: TRBJ1-2
size: many
length: 18
DNA: TGTGCCAGCAGCTTAGGTGCAGAAGTCCCCATTTCTAACTATGGCTACACCTTC
CDR3: CASSLGAEVPISNYGYTF

V: TRBV6-1
D: -
J: TRBJ1-5
size: many
length: 14
DNA: TGTGCCAGCAGTACAAACAGGGTGGATCAGCCCCAGCATTTT
CDR3: CASSTNRVDQPQHF

V: TRBV9
D: -
J: TRBJ1-6
size: -
length: 13
DNA: TGTGCCAGCAGCGTAGAAGAAAATTCACCCCTCCACTTT
CDR3: CASSVEENSPLHF

V: TRBV13
D: -
J: TRBJ1-4
size: few
length: 13
DNA: TGTGCCAGCAGCTTTCGCTGGGATGAAAAACTGTTTTTT
CDR3: CASSFRWDEKLFF

V: TRBV29-1
D: -
J: TRBJ1-1
size: -
length: 13
DNA: TGCAGCGGTTTCGGGGTTTCGGACACTGAAGCTTTCTTT
CDR3: CSGFGVSDTEAFF

V: TRBV11-2
D: TRBD2
J: TRBJ2-7
size: many
length: 14
DNA: TGTGCCAGCAGCTTATCGGGAGGGCGCTACGAGCAGTACTTC
CDR3: CASSLSGGRYEQYF

V: TRBV7-2
D: -
J: TRBJ2-7
size: many
length: 18
DNA: TGTGCCAGCAGCTTACGGTCGGGGGATCCTATTGGGGTCTACGAGCAGTACTTC
CDR3: CASSLRSGDPIGVYEQYF

V: TRBV19
D: TRBD2
J: TRBJ2-7
size: once
length: 15
DNA: TGTGCCAGTAGTATAGACGGGACTAGCTCCTACGAGCAGTACTTC
CDR3: CASSIDGTSSYEQYF

V: TRBV15
D: TRBD1
J: TRBJ1-4
size: -
length: 15
DNA: TGTGCCACCAGCAGAGACCGGGACAGGGCCGAAAACCTGTTCTTT
CDR3: CATSRDRDRAENLFF

V: TRBV30
D: -
J: TRBJ2-3
size: many
length: 15
DNA: TGTGCCTGGAGGAACCAGGGTCCCGGAGCAGATACGCAGTATTTT
CDR3: CAWRNQGPGADTQYF

V: TRBV11-2
D: TRBD2
J: TRBJ2-5
size: many
length: 16
DNA: TGTGCCAGCAGATTAGGACTAGCGGTACCTCAAGAGACCCAGTACTTC
CDR3: CASRLGLAVPQETQYF

V: TRBV7-2
D: TRBD2
J: TRBJ2-1
size: many
length: 14
DNA: TGTGCCAGCAGCTACGCCAGCGGGAGATTTTCGGAGTTCTTC
CDR3: CASSYASGRFSEFF

V: TRBV7-2
D: -
J: TRBJ1-3
size: many
length: 15
DNA: TGTGCCAGCAGCCTGGACGGCACCTCTGGAAACACCATATATTTT
CDR3: CASSLDGTSGNTIYF